This is a list of T cell receptor beta chains from one sample in a study of T-cell reconstitution after alpha-beta-depleted transplantation in children. TCRdb fed the PCR reads into MiXCR, producing one record per CDR3 protein. Of 450,000 to 700,000 distinct CDR3 sequences listed, over 25% are singletons. The specimen was PBMCs, collected before TCRalphabeta/CD19-depleted stem cell transplant. The receptors stem from a boy in the first two years of life with Wiskott-Aldrich syndrome, due to receive a stem cell transplant. CDR3s include the opening cysteine and the closing phenylalanine or tryptophan. The D gene is left open where the match is weak. Expanded clones are given a class, and other clones once, few, many or no size at all.

few,TRBJ2-7,TRBV5-6,TRBD1,TGTGCCAGCAGCCCAACCGGGACAGGGGCCGAGCAGTACTTC,CASSPTGTGAEQYF
few,TRBJ2-2,TRBV20-1,TRBD2,TGCAGTGCTTCCGGGACTAGCGGGATTGGGGAGCTGTTTTTT,CSASGTSGIGELFF
-,TRBJ2-1,TRBV5-1,TRBD2,TGCGCCAGCAAGAGGTACGGGAGGACTGAGCAGTTCTTC,CASKRYGRTEQFF
few,TRBJ2-7,TRBV5-1,TRBD1,TGCGCCAGCAGCAACCGGGACAGGGGGCACGAGCAGTACTTC,CASSNRDRGHEQYF
few,TRBJ1-1,TRBV5-1,-,TGCGCCAGCAGCTGGGTAGACGGCACTGAAGCTTTCTTT,CASSWVDGTEAFF
few,TRBJ2-7,TRBV20-1,-,TGCAGTGCTAGAGATCCGGGTAGCGGACCTTACGAGCAGTACTTC,CSARDPGSGPYEQYF
-,TRBJ2-1,TRBV5-1,-,TGCGCCAGCAGCTTTCCTGGAGGATGGTACAATGAGCAGTTCTTC,CASSFPGGWYNEQFF
many,TRBJ1-2,TRBV7-9,TRBD1,TGTGCCAGCACCAGGACAGGCGGCGGCTACACCTTC,CASTRTGGGYTF
-,TRBJ2-7,TRBV7-2,TRBD2,TGTGCCAGCAGCCCCCTCTACCGACTAGCGGGAAGCGAGCAGTACTTC,CASSPLYRLAGSEQYF
-,TRBJ1-2,TRBV5-4,TRBD1,TGTGCCAGCAGTCAGACAGGGTCTGGGGGCTACACCTTC,CASSQTGSGGYTF
few,TRBJ2-1,TRBV7-2,-,TGTGCCAGCAGCTTATATGCGGCCTACAATGAGCAGTTCTTC,CASSLYAAYNEQFF
-,TRBJ2-2,TRBV12-3/TRBV12-4,TRBD1,TGTGCCAGCAGCGCCCGACAGGGGAACACCGGGGAGCTGTTTTTT,CASSARQGNTGELFF
-,TRBJ2-1,TRBV5-1,-,TGCGCCAGCGGTCTAGCGAGCTCCTACAATGAGCAGTTCTTC,CASGLASSYNEQFF
few,TRBJ1-4,TRBV6-1,-,TGTGCCAGCAGTGGCTGGACTGGCGAAAAACTGTTTTTT,CASSGWTGEKLFF